This T cell receptor beta chain was observed in a study of cytomegalovirus exposure and HLA in healthy donors. Findings and limits, study-wide: Cytomegalovirus association was assigned to 150 to 200 TCR beta chains.

Unmatched junction bases numbered 5, after V lost 5 bases and J lost 6 bases. The CDR3 length is 15 residues. Germline assignment: CDR1 MDHEN and CDR2 SYDVKM. On this clone: Its antigen is not identified.

The table came from immunoSEQ multiplex PCR; TCRdb's copy has only in-frame clones and leaves some out. The sample gives 71,000 or so clones, approximately 95% of which show up once; approximately 3.3% is in the top ten. The sequenced material came from PBMCs. This clonotype was sampled from a woman under 30 in good health and CMV-seropositive. The chain is built from TRBV28 and TRBJ1-5, with TRBD1 identical over 12 bases. The CDR3 DNA reads TGTGCCAGCAGTGGGGGGACAGGGGGCAGTCAGCCCCAGCATTTT. As protein: CASSGGTGGSQPQHF.